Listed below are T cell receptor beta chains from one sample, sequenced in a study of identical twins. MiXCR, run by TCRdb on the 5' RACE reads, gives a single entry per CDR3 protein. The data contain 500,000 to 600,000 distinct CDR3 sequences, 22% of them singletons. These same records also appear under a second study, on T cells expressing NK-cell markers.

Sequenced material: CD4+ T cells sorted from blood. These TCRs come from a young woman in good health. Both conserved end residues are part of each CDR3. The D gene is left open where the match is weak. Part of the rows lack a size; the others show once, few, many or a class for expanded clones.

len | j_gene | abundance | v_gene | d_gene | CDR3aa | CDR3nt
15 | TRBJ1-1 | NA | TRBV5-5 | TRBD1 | CASSHYRGVNTEAFF | TGTGCCAGCAGCCACTACAGGGGGGTGAACACTGAAGCTTTCTTT
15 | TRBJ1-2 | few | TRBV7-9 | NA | CASSFGDRFNYGYTF | TGTGCCAGCAGCTTCGGGGACCGATTTAACTATGGCTACACCTTC
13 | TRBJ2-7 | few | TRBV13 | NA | CASRSPNSYEQYF | TGTGCCAGCAGGAGTCCAAATTCCTACGAGCAGTACTTC
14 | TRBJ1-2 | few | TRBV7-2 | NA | CASSPGQINYGYTF | TGTGCCAGCAGCCCCGGACAGATCAACTATGGCTACACCTTC
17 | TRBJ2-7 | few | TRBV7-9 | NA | CASSSRQPNERGYEQYF | TGTGCCAGCAGCTCCCGACAGCCCAACGAGAGGGGCTACGAGCAGTACTTC
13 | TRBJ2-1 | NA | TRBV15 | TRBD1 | CATTGTGHNEQFF | TGTGCCACCACTGGGACAGGGCACAATGAGCAGTTCTTC
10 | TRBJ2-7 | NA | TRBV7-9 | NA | CASSTSEQYF | TGTGCCAGCAGCACGAGCGAGCAGTACTTC
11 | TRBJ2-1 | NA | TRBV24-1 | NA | CATSDLVEQFF | TGTGCCACCAGTGATTTGGTTGAGCAGTTCTTC
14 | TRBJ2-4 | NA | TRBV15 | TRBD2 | CATSGGGDKNIQYF | TGTGCCACCAGCGGGGGAGGGGATAAAAACATTCAGTACTTC
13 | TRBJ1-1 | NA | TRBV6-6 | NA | CASRDRTNTEAFF | TGTGCCAGCAGAGACAGGACGAACACTGAAGCTTTCTTT
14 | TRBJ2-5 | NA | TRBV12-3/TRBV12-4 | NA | CASSRAGTRETQYF | TGTGCCAGCAGTCGGGCAGGGACAAGAGAGACCCAGTACTTC
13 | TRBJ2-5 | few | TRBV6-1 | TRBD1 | CASRKTGGETQYF | TGTGCCAGCAGGAAAACAGGGGGGGAGACCCAGTACTTC
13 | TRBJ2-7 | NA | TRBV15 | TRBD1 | CATSWDRHYEQYF | TGTGCCACCAGCTGGGACAGACACTACGAGCAGTACTTC
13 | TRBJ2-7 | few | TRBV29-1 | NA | CSVGVGGIGEQYF | TGCAGCGTTGGAGTGGGGGGCATTGGCGAGCAGTACTTC
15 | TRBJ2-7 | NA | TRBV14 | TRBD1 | CASSQTTGGWYEQYF | TGTGCCAGCAGCCAGACGACAGGGGGCTGGTACGAGCAGTACTTC
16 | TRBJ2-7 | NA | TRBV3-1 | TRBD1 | CASSPNSNRGAYEQYF | TGTGCCAGCAGCCCAAACTCAAACAGGGGAGCCTACGAGCAGTACTTC
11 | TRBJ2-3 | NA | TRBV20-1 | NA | CSAGQGDTQYF | TGCAGTGCTGGACAAGGAGATACGCAGTATTTT
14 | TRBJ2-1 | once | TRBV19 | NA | CASTSGISYNEQFF | TGTGCCAGTACATCGGGTATTTCCTACAATGAGCAGTTCTTC
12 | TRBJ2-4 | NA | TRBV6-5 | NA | CASSYQGGIQYF | TGTGCCAGCAGTTATCAGGGAGGCATTCAGTACTTC
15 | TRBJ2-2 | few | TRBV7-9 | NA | CASSLWGADTGELFF | TGTGCCAGCAGCTTATGGGGGGCCGACACCGGGGAGCTGTTTTTT